This T cell receptor beta chain was observed in a study of blood T cell repertoires in COVID-19. Overall study context: Some COVID-19 samples were acute and others convalescent; all came from the United States, Italy and Spain. T cells, B-cell-depleted T cells, or PBMCs provided the cDNA or gDNA that served as material.

Authors' methods: Amplification with reference gene primers provided the estimates of nucleated cell counts. Measured with immunoSEQ multiplex PCR; TCRdb has only the in-frame clones, and not every one. V and J calls and clone size are copied from that table; D and trimming were computed from the DNA. The table includes fewer than 130,000 clones, about 75% detected once. This TCR came from an elderly woman with active or convalescent COVID-19. Sample: peripheral blood.

CDR3 protein: CASSPRGVEQFF. CDR3 coding DNA: TGTGCCAGTTCGCCCAGGGGGGTTGAGCAGTTCTTC. This chain uses TRBV7-6 with TRBJ2-1, with D maybe TRBD1 (7 bases). Between the trimmed V and J ends, which lost 9 bases and 9 bases, there was a span of 15 bases. The CDR3 totals 12 residues. The germline gives CDR1 SGHVS, CDR2 FNYEAQ.